Described below is a single T cell receptor (beta chain) sequence and its context. This clonotype showed up just a few times. This clone's antigen is unknown. No quality values exist for individual bases; no much larger clone is one base distant. The sample belongs to a study of T cell repertoires in cytomegalovirus infection (dated by TCRdb to about 2019). Broadly, across the study: Peptide stimulations targeted recently identified HLA-C-restricted CMV epitopes, whose presentation resists viral immunomodulation, together with well-studied HLA-B-restricted epitopes. The HLA type of each donor mattered for the analysis, because public TCR beta signatures pointed to carriage of CMV infection along with the matching HLA type. The investigation overall reported the following: The ex vivo response was dominated by HLA-C-restricted CMV-specific TCR beta clonotypes, which also provided the single most frequent clonotype in two of eight donors. Cumulative frequency of public TCR beta family members discriminated carriers of CMV infection plus the relevant HLA type in this cohort and an independent roughly 340-donor cohort.

Interpreted using the paper, the treatment or condition label stands for: in vitro stimulation with specific CMV peptide epitopes to enrich CMV-specific T cells. CDR1 and CDR2 were assigned from the germline V gene (reference sequence) as LNHDA and SQIVND. The CDR3 goes from the cysteine to the phenylalanine over 13 residues. Only the CDR3 region is kept as DNA, spanning 39 bases read in frame from base 1. From V the trimming removes 3 bases and from J it removes 6 bases, while the gene matches leave 2 bases of the junction unaccounted for. Sequencing was performed on an Illumina HiSeq 1500. Through fastp at Q25 and MiXCR, TCRdb rebuilt clones from the public reads, retaining in-frame beta chains. For every CDR3 protein sequence, its rows merge into one entry that carries the most common genes and DNA. The sample contains around 900,000 distinct CDR3 sequences, approximately 31% of them found a single time. The ten largest clones capture under 15% of the sample.

The origin of this receptor is a human donor in good health (CMV status not recorded). Some clones in this sample may be carry-over from other donors' samples. Specimen: cultured CD8+ T cells from PBMCs, collected from culture after CMV antigen stimulation. The sequence joins TRBV19 to TRBJ1-2, and TRBD1 aligns with 9 junction nucleotides. The CDR3 protein sequence reads: CASSMGQGDGYTF. The bases are TGTGCCAGTAGTATGGGACAGGGCGATGGCTACACCTTC.